The present TCR beta chain was sequenced within a study of T-cell reconstitution after alpha-beta-depleted transplantation in children. Study-level results: T cells produced anew were the main source of T-cell counts and diversity one year after transplant.

This clonotype was recorded at least ten times. Its cognate antigen is unknown. V lost 5 bases, J lost 5 bases, and 12 bases stayed unmatched. The CDR3 consists of 15 residues. CDR1 and CDR2 (germline): MNHEY, SMNVEV (reference sequence). TCRbeta library construction was performed incorporating unique molecular identifiers. From the PCR reads, TCRdb called clonotypes with MiXCR, one entry per CDR3 protein. The table lists tens of thousands of distinct CDR3 sequences, 5.5% to 7.5% of them singletons. This receptor was identified in a female patient between 2 and 15 years old who had a stem cell transplant for aplastic anemia, so the T cells may come from the graft donor. V is TRBV27 and J is TRBJ2-7; 7 bases agree with TRBD1. The material sequenced was PBMCs, mostly from graft donor cells, taken 60 days after TCRalphabeta/CD19-depleted stem cell transplant. CDR3 in amino acids: CASSTRQGPSNEQYF. DNA for the CDR3: TGTGCCAGCAGTACGAGACAGGGCCCCTCGAACGAGCAGTACTTC.